The clone carrying this T cell receptor (beta chain) was counted a single time. Its antigen remains unidentified. The study ran its PCR with 60 Vbeta and 13 Jbeta primers. TCRdb keeps only in-frame clones here, not all; method: immunoSEQ multiplex PCR. Of just over 200,000 clones in the sample, roughly three quarters were seen once. The CDR3 length is 13 residues. The germline V gene has CDR1 MDHEN and CDR2 SYDVKM. The V end lost 7 bases, the J end lost 3 bases, and 13 bases lay between the germline ends. The sample is drawn from a study of cytomegalovirus exposure and HLA in healthy donors. Broader study findings: It was reported in a later analysis that an Asian-associated ancestry cluster showed fewer N-insertions than the approximately 670-donor mean. Highest at DRB1 and lowest at HLA-C, TCR association rates differed among HLA loci in a later analysis. By a later analysis, the bulk of CMV-associated TCR beta chains appeared HLA-restricted. Sequencing likely produced, as an artifact, a cluster of highly shared sequence variants.

Sequencing was performed on PBMCs. The chain recombines TRBV28 with TRBJ2-7; maybe TRBD1 (5 bases). The receptor was derived from a man aged 45-65 years in good health and CMV-seronegative. CDR3 coding DNA: TGTGCCAGCACCGGTCAGGGTCTCTACGAGCAGTACTTC. Its translation: CASTGQGLYEQYF.